Listed here are 31 T cell receptor beta chains from one sample, sequenced in a study of graft-versus-host responses after intestinal transplantation. The antigens of these receptors remain unknown. The assay was immunoSEQ multiplex PCR, and TCRdb's table has in-frame clones only and misses some. Of about 120,000 clones listed, approximately 95% are singletons. The material sequenced was unstimulated CD4+ T cells sorted from spleen or lymph node cells, taken before intestinal transplant. All receptors derive from a human donor who received an intestinal transplant.

CDR3 region: CAWGVQGNTEAFF. The CDR3 DNA sequence: TGTGCCTGGGGAGTACAGGGGAACACTGAAGCTTTCTTT. This chain connects TRBV30 to TRBJ1-1; TRBD1 might be the D (6 bases). The ends were cut back, 5 bases at V and 1 base at J, with 11 bases in the middle. There are 13 residues in the CDR3. Germline CDR1 and CDR2: GTSNPN and SVGIG (reference sequence).

This chain connects TRBV18 to TRBJ2-1; D is uncertain. Germline CDR1 KGHSH, CDR2 LQKENI. Trimming stripped 3 bases from V and 10 bases from J, with 7 bases between. The length of the CDR3 is 11 residues. CDR3 loop: CASSPEVEQFF. The DNA for the CDR3 is TGTGCCAGCTCACCGGAAGTGGAGCAGTTCTTC.

The gene calls are TRBV12-5 and TRBJ1-1; D might be TRBD1 (5 bases). Germline lookup yields CDR1 LGHNT and CDR2 FRNRAP. V gave up 0 bases and J gave up 7 bases, with 12 bases separating them. This CDR3 spans 14 amino acids. The CDR3 here is CASGLVQGYGEAFF. The CDR3 nucleotides read TGTGCTAGTGGTTTGGTCCAGGGTTATGGTGAAGCTTTCTTT.

V usage is TRBV6-5 and J usage is TRBJ2-7; D might be TRBD1 (6 bases). The ends were cut back, 5 bases at V and 0 bases at J, with 11 bases in the middle. The CDR3 length is 14 residues. Germline CDR1 reads MNHEY; CDR2 reads SVGAGI. The CDR3 nucleotides are TGTGCCAGCAGTGAAGACAGGTTCTCCTACGAGCAGTACTTC. This codes for CASSEDRFSYEQYF.

The chain is built from TRBV28 and TRBJ1-4; 7 bases map to TRBD1. Germline trimming cut 5 bases from V and 1 base from J; bases unmatched to any gene: 10. This CDR3 comprises 17 residues. Germline CDR1 is MDHEN and CDR2 is SYDVKM. CDR3 protein: CASSPLGRGRTNEKLFF. CDR3 nucleotides: TGTGCCAGCAGTCCATTGGGCAGGGGGAGAACTAATGAAAAACTGTTTTTT.

The chain joins TRBV9 to TRBJ2-1; the match to TRBD1 covers 8 bases. Germline lookup yields CDR1 SGDLS and CDR2 YYNGEE. The CDR3 spans 16 residues. V dropped 4 bases and J dropped 0; count of bases not matched to a gene: 6. The CDR3 DNA sequence: TGTGCCAGCAGCCCCCGACAGGGGAGCTCCTACAATGAGCAGTTCTTC. Translated: CASSPRQGSSYNEQFF. The variable domain in full, with the rest retrieved from reference TRBV9 and TRBJ2-1, is DSGVTQTPKHLITATGQRVTLRCSPRSGDLSVYWYQQSLDQGLQFLIQYYNGEERAKGNILERFSAQQFPDLHSELNLSSLELGDSALYFCASSPRQGSSYNEQFFGPGTRLTVL.

V usage is TRBV7-3 and J usage is TRBJ2-1; 13 bases align to TRBD2. Germline CDR1 and CDR2: SGHTA and FQGTGA. This CDR3 region has 14 residues. The ends lost 5 bases at V and 7 bases at J; junction bases unmatched: 2. The CDR3 nucleotides read TGTGCCAGCAGCCGGACTAGCGGGAGTAATGAGCAGTTCTTC. This codes for CASSRTSGSNEQFF.

The chain couples TRBV10-1 to TRBJ2-1; no firm D call. This CDR3 is built from 12 residues. The germline CDR1 and CDR2 sequences are WNHNN and SYGVQD (reference sequence). The ends were cut back, 10 bases at V and 4 bases at J, with 11 bases in the middle. The CDR3 spells CATPGCYNEQFF. In DNA, the CDR3 is TGCGCCACCCCGGGCTGTTACAATGAGCAGTTCTTC.

The chain uses TRBV27 and TRBJ2-7; no firm D call. The CDR3 runs to 15 residues. Germline loops: CDR1 MNHEY, CDR2 SMNVEV (reference sequence). The V gene lost 7 bases and the J gene lost 0 bases, with 16 bases spanning the gap. CDR3 amino acids: CASTSSLRSSYEQYF. DNA for the CDR3: TGTGCCAGCACGAGTAGCCTTAGGAGCTCCTACGAGCAGTACTTC.

The chain's CDR3 is CASSLSQGVKYF. For the CDR3, the DNA is TGTGCCAGCAGCTTGTCGCAGGGGGTTAAGTATTTT. The chain employs TRBV5-6 and TRBJ2-3; 7 bases are a match to TRBD1. The CDR3 loop spans 12 amino acids. J gave up 13 bases and V 1 base, and 6 bases lay outside the gene matches. Germline CDR1 SGHDT, CDR2 YYEEEE.

J is TRBJ2-7 and V is TRBV6-5, with TRBD1 matching 9 bases. The J segment lost 5 bases and the V segment lost 6 bases, leaving 8 bases of the junction unmatched. Germline lookup yields CDR1 MNHEY and CDR2 SVGAGI. The CDR3 loop spans 14 amino acids. Here the CDR3 reads CASSAGTGKDEQYF. The CDR3 nucleotides read TGTGCCAGCAGCGCCGGGACAGGGAAGGACGAGCAGTACTTC.

The chain employs TRBV29-1 and TRBJ2-1; 7 bases are a match to TRBD2. J was trimmed by 5 bases and V by 7 bases; bases with no gene match: 5. The CDR3 runs to 12 residues. Germline CDR1 SQVTM, CDR2 ANQGSEA. DNA of the CDR3: TGCAGCGGAGCGGGAAGTAACAATGAGCAGTTCTTC. Residues: CSGAGSNNEQFF.

The rearrangement joins TRBV25-1 to TRBJ2-7, with 9 bases matching TRBD1. CDR3 length: 15 amino acids. Germline V lookup: CDR1 MGHDK, CDR2 SYGVNS. Trimming removed 5 bases from V and 8 bases from J; junction bases left unmatched: 13. CDR3 sequence: CASSRGSDRGSKQYF. The CDR3 coding sequence is TGTGCCAGCAGTCGTGGTTCGGACAGGGGATCCAAGCAGTACTTC.

The J gene is TRBJ2-7, the V gene TRBV5-1, with D hard to call. The V end was cut by 4 bases, the J end by 3 bases, with 11 bases between. The CDR3 has 13 residues. CDR1 and CDR2 from the germline V gene are SGHRS and YFSETQ. The CDR3 loop reads CASSPRAGYEQYF. DNA of the CDR3: TGCGCCAGCAGCCCCCGGGCCGGCTACGAGCAGTACTTC.

The chain is built from TRBV27 and TRBJ1-4; TRBD1 aligns across 8 bases. V trimming: 9 bases; J trimming: 8 bases; junction bases outside the gene matches: 11. Germline V gene sequence: CDR1 MNHEY, CDR2 SMNVEV (reference sequence). CDR3 length: 14 amino acids. CDR3 residues: CASSDRGGKEKLFF. CDR3 nucleotide sequence: TGTGCCAGTTCCGACAGGGGCGGTAAAGAAAAACTGTTTTTT.

Only one count was recorded for this clone. The chain employs TRBV5-1 and TRBJ2-3; possibly TRBD2 for D (6 bases). The CDR3 sequence is 16 residues long. Trimming stripped 0 bases from V and 0 bases from J, with 11 bases between. In germline, CDR1 is SGHRS, CDR2 YFSETQ. CDR3 nucleotide sequence: TGCGCCAGCAGCTTGGCAGCGGGCGAAAGCACAGATACGCAGTATTTT. It specifies CASSLAAGESTDTQYF. The full variable domain, rest sourced from reference TRBV5-1 and TRBJ2-3, is KAGVTQTPRYLIKTRGQQVTLSCSPISGHRSVSWYQQTPGQGLQFLFEYFSETQRNKGNFPGRFSGRQFSNSRSEMNVSTLELGDSALYLCASSLAAGESTDTQYFGPGTRLTVL.

V and J are TRBV5-1 and TRBJ2-6; 8 nucleotides line up with TRBD1. CDR3 size: 16 residues. Germline V gives CDR1 SGHRS, CDR2 YFSETQ. After removal of 3 bases from V and 0 bases from J, the junction contained 2 bases not matched to a gene. DNA of the CDR3: TGCGCCAGCAGCTCAGGGGGCGGCTCTGGGGCCAACGTCCTGACTTTC. This encodes CASSSGGGSGANVLTF.

The chain is built from TRBV10-3 and TRBJ2-3; 8 bases fit TRBD1. J lost 4 bases, V lost 3 bases, and 6 bases had no gene match. The CDR3 has 15 residues. Germline V gene sequence: CDR1 ENHRY, CDR2 SYGVKD. The CDR3 here is CAISDTWTGPDTQYF. In DNA form, the CDR3 reads TGTGCCATCAGTGATACTTGGACAGGGCCAGATACGCAGTATTTT.

The chain employs TRBV6-5 and TRBJ2-1; 7 bases map to TRBD1. The junction had 8 bases not matched to a gene; V was cut back by 7 bases and J by 2 bases. The length of the CDR3 is 15 residues. Germline V CDR1 and CDR2: MNHEY, SVGAGI. The CDR3 DNA sequence: TGTGCCAGCACCGGAAAAGGGGGCGCCTACAATGAGCAGTTCTTC. Amino acid sequence: CASTGKGGAYNEQFF.

This chain links TRBV30 with TRBJ1-4; 9 nucleotides match TRBD1. CDR3 length: 17 amino acids. Germline V gives CDR1 GTSNPN, CDR2 SVGIG (reference sequence). The trim removed 0 bases at V and 6 bases at J, leaving 11 bases unmatched. In DNA form, the CDR3 reads TGTGCCTGGAGTGTACTGGGAAGTGGGACAGGGTATGAAAAACTGTTTTTT. Protein product: CAWSVLGSGTGYEKLFF.

This sequence joins TRBV5-1 and TRBJ2-7; tentatively, D is TRBD2 (5 bases). The CDR3 extends over 15 amino acids. Trimming left V 0 bases short and J 9 bases short, with 19 bases between. Germline V CDR1 and CDR2: SGHRS, YFSETQ. The CDR3 reads CASSLDMWEKWGQYF. The DNA of the CDR3 is TGCGCCAGCAGCTTGGATATGTGGGAGAAATGGGGGCAGTACTTC.

The chain combines TRBV6-1 with TRBJ2-4; the D is unclear. Germline assignment: CDR1 MNHNS and CDR2 SASEGT. CDR3 length equals 13 residues. Trimming removed 5 bases from V and 3 bases from J, with 8 bases in between. The CDR3 is CASSTGVKNIQYF. In DNA, the CDR3 is TGTGCCAGCAGTACGGGCGTCAAAAACATTCAGTACTTC.

The chain uses TRBV10-2 and TRBJ1-3; D is possibly TRBD1 (6 bases). Trimming left V 8 bases short and J 3 bases short, with 14 bases between. CDR3 length equals 14 residues. Looked up from germline, CDR1 is WSHSY and CDR2 is SAAADI. CDR3 protein: CASSTGSYGNTIYF. The CDR3, as DNA: TGCGCCAGCTCAACAGGGTCGTATGGAAACACCATATATTTT.

V usage is TRBV5-4 and J usage is TRBJ2-3, with D possibly TRBD1 on 5 matching bases. The CDR3 is 13 amino acids. The ends were cut back, 2 bases at V and 6 bases at J, with 10 bases in the middle. Germline CDR1 is SGHNT and CDR2 is YYREEE (reference sequence). The CDR3 nucleotides read TGTGCCAGCAGCTTCGACAGATCGGATACGCAGTATTTT. This gives the protein CASSFDRSDTQYF.

This clone occurred once. The CDR3 protein is CASSLRGGADYGYTF. The DNA of the CDR3 is TGTGCCAGCAGCTTAAGAGGGGGCGCCGACTATGGCTACACCTTC. The chain recombines TRBV7-3 with TRBJ1-2, with 7 bases fitting TRBD1. There are 15 residues in the CDR3. Germline CDR1 SGHTA, CDR2 FQGTGA. The V gene end was trimmed by 1 base and the J gene end by 3 bases; junction bases not matched to a gene: 5. The full variable domain, in which reference TRBV7-3 and TRBJ1-2 provide the parts outside the CDR3, is GAGVSQTPSNKVTEKGKYVELRCDPISGHTALYWYRQSLGQGPEFLIYFQGTGAADDSGLPNDRFFAVRPEGSVSTLKIQRTERGDSAVYLCASSLRGGADYGYTFGSGTRLTVV.

This chain joins TRBV2 and TRBJ2-1; TRBD2 is a possible D gene (5 bases). Germline CDR1 SNHLY, CDR2 FYNNEI. This CDR3 has 15 residues. Trimming stripped 4 bases from V and 7 bases from J, with 17 bases between. CDR3 amino acids: CASSGGGAGENEQFF. The CDR3 region has the DNA TGTGCCAGCAGTGGAGGCGGCGCCGGGGAAAATGAGCAGTTCTTC. Looking up the rest from reference TRBV2 and TRBJ2-1 gives the full variable domain: EPEVTQTPSHQVTQMGQEVILRCVPISNHLYFYWYRQILGQKVEFLVSFYNNEISEKSEIFDDQFSVERPDGSNFTLKIRSTKLEDSAMYFCASSGGGAGENEQFFGPGTRLTVL.

The V and J genes are TRBV7-8 and TRBJ1-2; no clear D. V was cut by 0 bases and J by 8 bases, with 10 bases left in between. The CDR3 runs 13 residues. Germline CDR1 and CDR2: SGHVS and FQNEAQ. In DNA, the CDR3 is TGTGCCAGCAGCTTAGCAGGGATCCGGGGCTACACCTTC. Translating it yields CASSLAGIRGYTF.

The V gene is TRBV19, the J gene TRBJ1-2; D not certain. Between the trimmed V and J ends, which lost 0 bases and 8 bases, there was a span of 13 bases. Germline values: CDR1 LNHDA, CDR2 SQIVND (reference sequence). The CDR3 sequence is 14 residues long. CDR3 loop: CASSIDGQVYGYTF. DNA of the CDR3: TGTGCCAGTAGTATAGACGGGCAGGTTTACGGCTACACCTTC.

This clone was observed a single time. The rearrangement uses TRBV5-5 and TRBJ2-7; D unresolved. Germline assignment: CDR1 SGHKS and CDR2 YYEKEE (reference sequence). V lost 4 bases to trimming and J lost 0 bases, with 14 bases between them. The CDR3 has 15 amino acids. CDR3: CASSLFSRFSYEQYF. The CDR3 DNA reads TGTGCCAGCAGCCTCTTTAGCCGTTTCTCCTACGAGCAGTACTTC.

The J gene is TRBJ2-2, the V gene TRBV7-8; 7 bases are shared with TRBD1. The CDR3 runs 16 residues. The junction had 6 bases not matched to a gene; V was cut back by 5 bases and J by 0 bases. Germline CDR1 is SGHVS and CDR2 is FQNEAQ. The DNA for the CDR3 is TGTGCCAGCAGCAATCGGGACAGAGCGAACACCGGGGAGCTGTTTTTT. Protein: CASSNRDRANTGELFF.

The CDR3 nucleotides are TGCAGCGCTACTCCCGGGGGCTTGGACACTGAAGCTTTCTTT. It encodes CSATPGGLDTEAFF. The J gene is TRBJ1-1, the V gene TRBV29-1, with D perhaps TRBD1 (6 bases). There are 14 residues in the CDR3. CDR1 is SQVTM, CDR2 ANQGSEA, per germline. V was trimmed by 7 bases and J by 3 bases, leaving 18 bases between them.